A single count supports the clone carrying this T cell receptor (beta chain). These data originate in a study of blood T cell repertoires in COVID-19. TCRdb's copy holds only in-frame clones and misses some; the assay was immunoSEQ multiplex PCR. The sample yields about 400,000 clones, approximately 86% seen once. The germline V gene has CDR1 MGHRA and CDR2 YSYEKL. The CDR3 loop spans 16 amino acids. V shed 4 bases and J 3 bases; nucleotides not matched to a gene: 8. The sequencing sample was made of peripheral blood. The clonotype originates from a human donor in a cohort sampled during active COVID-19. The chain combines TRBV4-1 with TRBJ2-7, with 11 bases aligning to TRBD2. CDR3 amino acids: CASSLRGTSGDYEQYF. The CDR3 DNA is TGCGCCAGCAGCCTCCGAGGGACTAGCGGTGACTACGAGCAGTACTTC.